Sequencing of this T cell receptor beta chain was carried out in a study of CD8 T cells in ankylosing spondylitis. Losses at the gene ends were 4 bases for V and 6 bases for J; bases not matched to a gene: 8. Germline assignment: CDR1 DFQATT and CDR2 SNEGSKA (reference sequence). This CDR3 has 15 residues. TCRdb independently ran MiXCR on the 5' RACE reads; one entry per CDR3 protein. The sample consists of approximately 250,000 distinct CDR3 sequences, over 30% of them appearing once. The gene calls are TRBV20-1 and TRBJ2-3; TRBD2 matches at 12 bases. Sequencing was carried out using blood, either unsorted or a sorted T cell fraction (not recorded which). This receptor was identified in a male donor with ankylosing spondylitis or in good health (not recorded which). The CDR3: CSATGLAGRGDTQYF. The DNA of the CDR3 is TGCAGTGCTACCGGACTAGCGGGGAGAGGCGATACGCAGTATTTT.